The clone carrying this T cell receptor (beta chain) was counted a single time. This CDR3 contains 19 residues. The V gene end was trimmed by 1 base and the J gene end by 4 bases; junction bases not matched to a gene: 11. Germline values: CDR1 SGHNT, CDR2 YENEEA. This entry belongs to a study of blood T cell repertoires in COVID-19. Study context: The analysed material was cDNA or gDNA that came from T cells, B-cell-depleted T cells, or PBMCs.

Original methodology: Nucleated cell number was recorded as an estimate derived from reference gene primer amplification. Sequenced by immunoSEQ multiplex PCR; TCRdb stores in-frame clones only, minus some. D and trimming come from the DNA, and the V and J calls and clone size come from that table. Here the sample spans roughly 700,000 clones, approximately 90% being singletons. The sequenced material came from peripheral blood. The V call is TRBV11-3, the J call TRBJ2-5; 14 bases are shared with TRBD2. The sequence was collected from a woman between 18 and 30 years old with acute or convalescent COVID-19. CDR3 DNA: TGTGCCAGCAGCTTAGTCACGACTAGCGGGGGGGCAGTAAGAGAGACCCAGTACTTC. Residues: CASSLVTTSGGAVRETQYF.